These 32 T cell receptor beta chains were sequenced from one sample in a study of blood T cell repertoires in COVID-19. The method was immunoSEQ multiplex PCR; TCRdb's version includes in-frame clones alone and lacks a portion of them. The sample has approximately 150,000 clones; 75% to 85% are singletons. The sample comprised peripheral blood. The source of these receptors is an older man who had recovered from COVID-19.

This clone appeared once. The V call is TRBV19, the J call TRBJ2-4, with D possibly matching TRBD1 (5 bases). Trimming removed 6 bases from V and 3 bases from J, with 15 bases in between. The CDR3 has 15 amino acids. The germline V gene has CDR1 LNHDA and CDR2 SQIVND (reference sequence). The CDR3 loop is CASSLQVQDKNIQYF. In nucleotides, the CDR3 is TGTGCCAGTAGCTTACAGGTCCAAGACAAAAACATTCAGTACTTC.

The gene calls are TRBV9 and TRBJ2-1, with a weak D call TRBD1 (6 bases). The CDR3 is made up of 15 amino acids. Germline CDR1 and CDR2: SGDLS and YYNGEE. V lost 0 bases and J lost 5, with 12 bases in between. The DNA for the CDR3 is TGTGCCAGCAGCGTAGTAGGGGGTTCGCACAATGAGCAGTTCTTC. Amino acid sequence: CASSVVGGSHNEQFF.

The chain has TRBV6-6 and TRBJ2-7; 11 nucleotides match TRBD1. This CDR3 is built from 13 residues. Germline V lookup: CDR1 MNHNY, CDR2 SVGAGI (reference sequence). Trimming cost V 6 bases and J 7 bases; bases outside gene matches: 5. The CDR3 loop reads CASRAGTGGEQYF. In nucleotides, the CDR3 is TGTGCCAGCAGAGCCGGGACAGGGGGTGAGCAGTACTTC.

This rearrangement joins TRBV2 to TRBJ1-1; D perhaps matches TRBD1 (5 bases). Germline CDR1 reads SNHLY; CDR2 reads FYNNEI. The V and J ends lost 7 bases and 8 bases respectively, with 20 bases between them. The CDR3 is made up of 14 amino acids. The CDR3 nucleotides are TGTGCCAGCATCCATCAGGGTCTAAGCGCCGAAGCTTTCTTT. It is translated as CASIHQGLSAEAFF. Using reference TRBV2 and TRBJ1-1 for the parts outside the CDR3, the full variable domain is EPEVTQTPSHQVTQMGQEVILRCVPISNHLYFYWYRQILGQKVEFLVSFYNNEISEKSEIFDDQFSVERPDGSNFTLKIRSTKLEDSAMYFCASIHQGLSAEAFFGQGTRLTVV.

The rearrangement links TRBV10-1 to TRBJ2-2, with a tentative D call TRBD1 (6 bases). The V gene's germline CDR1 is WNHNN and CDR2 SYGVQD (reference sequence). The CDR3 is 16 amino acids. Trimming cost V 3 bases and J 1 base, with 12 bases left between them. The CDR3 here is CASSEGDRMNTGELFF. The CDR3 bases are TGCGCCAGCAGTGAAGGAGACAGGATGAACACCGGGGAGCTGTTTTTT.

The rearrangement joins TRBV11-2 to TRBJ2-7, with D unclear. This CDR3 comprises 13 residues. Germline CDR1 and CDR2: SGHAT and FQNNGV. V gave up 4 bases and J gave up 3 bases, with 10 bases separating them. CDR3 loop: CASSSSDYYEQYF. CDR3 bases: TGTGCCAGCAGCTCCTCAGATTACTACGAGCAGTACTTC.

This chain uses TRBV5-1 with TRBJ2-1; 7 bases are shared with TRBD1. The germline CDR1 and CDR2 sequences are SGHRS and YFSETQ. J was trimmed by 2 bases and V by 0 bases; bases with no gene match: 2. The CDR3 contains 15 residues. CDR3: CASSLEDRAYNEQFF. CDR3 in DNA: TGCGCCAGCAGCTTGGAAGACAGGGCCTACAATGAGCAGTTCTTC.

V usage is TRBV5-1 and J usage is TRBJ1-2; D is undetermined. V lost 0 bases and J lost 7, with 16 bases in between. CDR3 length: 15 residues. Per germline, CDR1 SGHRS and CDR2 YFSETQ. CDR3 nucleotide sequence: TGCGCCAGCAGCTTGGGAGGGCTCACTCCAGCTGGCTACACCTTC. This codes for CASSLGGLTPAGYTF.

This clone came up once. This rearrangement joins TRBV7-2 to TRBJ2-1, with D uncertain. The CDR3 extends over 11 amino acids. Trimming stripped 5 bases from V and 8 bases from J, with 7 bases between. Germline V gene lookup returns CDR1 SGHTA and CDR2 FQGNSA. CDR3 residues: CASSPQDEQFF. In nucleotides, the CDR3 is TGTGCCAGCAGCCCCCAGGATGAGCAGTTCTTC.

The gene calls are TRBV19 and TRBJ1-4, with TRBD1 identical over 7 bases. V trimming: 7 bases; J trimming: 10 bases; junction bases outside the gene matches: 27. The CDR3 has 19 amino acids. CDR1 and CDR2 from the germline V gene are LNHDA and SQIVND (reference sequence). DNA of the CDR3: TGTGCCAGTAAATTACTCGAGGCCCTTGCCGACAGGGAGATTAGAAAACTGTTTTTT. Encoded protein: CASKLLEALADREIRKLFF.

The chain couples TRBV4-1 to TRBJ2-5, with D possibly TRBD1 on 5 matching bases. Germline V gene data show CDR1 as MGHRA and CDR2 as YSYEKL. The CDR3 runs 15 residues. Trimming shortened V by 1 base and J by 4 bases, and 13 bases separated the two germline ends. This CDR3 reads CASSQVSDIAETQYF. In nucleotides, the CDR3 is TGCGCCAGCAGCCAAGTGTCGGACATCGCAGAGACCCAGTACTTC.

V usage is TRBV20-1 and J usage is TRBJ1-1, with D possibly being TRBD1 (6 bases). This CDR3 contains 13 residues. Looked up from germline, CDR1 is DFQATT and CDR2 is SNEGSKA (reference sequence). V was pared by 3 bases and J by 6 bases, with 14 bases between. The CDR3 bases are TGCAGTGCTAGTCTTGCAGGGGTAGCTGAAGCTTTCTTT. Its translation: CSASLAGVAEAFF.

The chain is built from TRBV5-1 and TRBJ2-3; 8 positions match TRBD2. J lost 0 bases, V lost 2 bases, and 8 bases had no gene match. The CDR3 runs to 17 residues. The germline V gene encodes CDR1 SGHRS and CDR2 YFSETQ. The CDR3 loop is CASSFISGGASTDTQYF. The CDR3 DNA is TGCGCCAGCAGCTTTATATCGGGAGGGGCTAGCACAGATACGCAGTATTTT.

The chain employs TRBV23-1 and TRBJ1-5; 8 bases match TRBD1. TRBV23-1 is an ORF, and what it does is uncertain. Trimming cost V 6 bases and J 2 bases; bases outside gene matches: 18. There are 19 residues in the CDR3. CDR3 in DNA: TGCGCCAGCAGCGGGGGAGGACAGGGCTTTCGTGTTCGCAATCAGCCCCAGCATTTT. This sequence encodes CASSGGGQGFRVRNQPQHF.

The rearrangement links TRBV5-6 to TRBJ2-3; tentatively, D is TRBD1 (6 bases). Germline lookup yields CDR1 SGHDT and CDR2 YYEEEE. V was cut by 4 bases and J by 4 bases, with 10 bases left in between. The CDR3 runs to 13 residues. CDR3 protein: CASSGGTADTQYF. The DNA of the CDR3 is TGTGCCAGCAGCGGGGGCACAGCAGATACGCAGTATTTT.

The rearrangement links TRBV29-1 to TRBJ1-2; D is undetermined. The CDR3 length is 16 residues. Germline V gives CDR1 SQVTM, CDR2 ANQGSEA. The germline V and J ends were trimmed by 2 bases and 0 bases, with 16 bases remaining between them. CDR3 sequence: CSVESRVDTTNYGYTF. The CDR3 nucleotides are TGCAGCGTTGAATCGCGGGTAGACACAACTAACTATGGCTACACCTTC.

This chain uses TRBV7-9 with TRBJ1-5, with D perhaps matching TRBD1 (5 bases). CDR1 SEHNR and CDR2 FQNEAQ come from the germline V gene (reference sequence). This CDR3 region has 16 residues. Trimming removed 3 bases at V and 3 bases at J, with 15 bases between. Written as DNA, the CDR3 is TGTGCCAGCAGCTTGGGGTCGGGAGGGGACAATCAGCCCCAGCATTTT. Translating it yields CASSLGSGGDNQPQHF.

V gene TRBV15 combines with J gene TRBJ2-1, with TRBD2 identical over 11 bases. The CDR3 totals 17 residues. Germline trimming cut 1 base from V and 6 bases from J; bases unmatched to any gene: 8. The germline CDR1 and CDR2 sequences are LNHNV and YYDKDF (reference sequence). In DNA, the CDR3 is TGTGCCACCAGCAGAGGACGTACTAGCGGGAGCTCCAATGAGCAGTTCTTC. Translating it yields CATSRGRTSGSSNEQFF.

This clone has only a few counts. J is TRBJ2-2 and V is TRBV9; 7 nucleotides match TRBD2. CDR1 SGDLS and CDR2 YYNGEE come from the germline V gene. This CDR3 comprises 17 residues. V lost 4 bases to trimming and J lost 2 bases; unmatched junction nucleotides: 11. The CDR3 nucleotides are TGTGCCAGCAGCCCCCGGGGGGAGCGGTCCAACACCGGGGAGCTGTTTTTT. It codes for CASSPRGERSNTGELFF.

V usage is TRBV19 and J usage is TRBJ2-1; 11 nucleotides match TRBD2. The CDR3 has 15 amino acids. Germline CDR1 reads LNHDA; CDR2 reads SQIVND (reference sequence). V was pared by 2 bases and J by 9 bases, with 6 bases of the junction left unmatched. CDR3: CASSIIASGRTEQFF. The CDR3 DNA follows: TGTGCCAGTAGTATAATTGCTAGCGGGAGGACTGAGCAGTTCTTC.

By share of the sample, this clone is medium-sized. The chain recombines TRBV25-1 with TRBJ2-4, with D possibly matching TRBD1 (6 bases). The germline gives CDR1 MGHDK, CDR2 SYGVNS. Trimming pared 3 bases from V and 0 bases from J, leaving 9 bases between. The CDR3 contains 15 residues. The DNA for the CDR3 is TGTGCCAGCAGTGAGACAGGATTAGCCAAAAACATTCAGTACTTC. Amino acids: CASSETGLAKNIQYF.

The CDR3 is CASSYGPPNTEAFF. For the CDR3, the DNA is TGTGCCAGCAGCTACGGGCCGCCGAACACTGAAGCTTTCTTT. The chain recombines TRBV6-5 with TRBJ1-1; D is uncertain. Trimming took 6 bases from V and 1 from J, leaving 12 bases between them. There are 14 residues in the CDR3. Germline V lookup: CDR1 MNHEY, CDR2 SVGAGI.

The CDR3 sequence is CASSIGQNSGNTIYF. Written as DNA, the CDR3 is TGTGCCAGCAGCATTGGACAGAACTCTGGAAACACCATATATTTT. V and J are TRBV11-2 and TRBJ1-3; TRBD1 might be the D (6 bases). This CDR3 region has 15 residues. Germline V gene sequence: CDR1 SGHAT, CDR2 FQNNGV. V was clipped by 5 bases and J by 0 bases, with 11 bases between them.

V usage is TRBV5-1 and J usage is TRBJ1-2; 7 nucleotides agree with TRBD1. CDR1 and CDR2 (germline): SGHRS, YFSETQ. The junction had 2 bases not matched to a gene; V was cut back by 1 base and J by 8 bases. The CDR3 has 12 amino acids. Written as DNA, the CDR3 is TGCGCCAGCAGCTTGAACAGGGGCGGCTACACCTTC. Translated, it gives CASSLNRGGYTF.

This sequence joins TRBV30 and TRBJ2-3; TRBD2 matches at 15 bases. This CDR3 contains 17 residues. V was clipped by 3 bases and J by 2 bases; unmatched bases: 6. The germline V gene encodes CDR1 GTSNPN and CDR2 SVGIG (reference sequence). CDR3 amino acids: CAWSWTSGRAYTDTQYF. CDR3 nucleotides: TGTGCCTGGAGCTGGACTAGCGGGAGGGCCTACACAGATACGCAGTATTTT.

The chain is built from TRBV7-2 and TRBJ2-3; D not certain. The CDR3 length is 15 residues. With 1 base removed from V and 1 base from J, the gap between germline ends came to 9 bases. The germline CDR1 and CDR2 sequences are SGHTA and FQGNSA. Here the CDR3 DNA reads TGTGCCAGCAGCTTAGTCCAGGCACGCACAGATACGCAGTATTTT. It codes for CASSLVQARTDTQYF.

The rearrangement links TRBV5-4 to TRBJ1-5, with D maybe TRBD1 (6 bases). Trimming left V 2 bases short and J 7 bases short, with 13 bases between. In germline, CDR1 is SGHNT, CDR2 YYREEE (reference sequence). The CDR3 runs 14 residues. CDR3 residues: CASSLGGVGQPQHF. CDR3 in DNA: TGTGCCAGCAGCTTAGGGGGAGTCGGCCAGCCCCAGCATTTT.

The genes are TRBV29-1 and TRBJ2-2; no clear D. V lost 4 bases and J lost 1, with 7 bases in between. The germline V gene has CDR1 SQVTM and CDR2 ANQGSEA. The CDR3 consists of 13 residues. The CDR3: CSVVGWNTGELFF. The CDR3 DNA reads TGCAGCGTTGTCGGGTGGAACACCGGGGAGCTGTTTTTT.

This sequence joins TRBV7-8 and TRBJ2-7; a weak D match, TRBD2 (5 bases). The CDR3 length is 15 residues. Germline values: CDR1 SGHVS, CDR2 FQNEAQ. Trimming cost V 5 bases and J 2 bases, with 16 bases left between them. The chain's CDR3 is CASSNSRIGAYEQYF. The DNA of the CDR3 is TGTGCCAGCAGCAACAGCAGGATCGGGGCCTACGAGCAGTACTTC. Complete variable domain (other parts from reference TRBV7-8 and TRBJ2-7): GAGVSQSPRYKVAKRGQDVALRCDPISGHVSLFWYQQALGQGPEFLTYFQNEAQLDKSGLPSDRFFAERPEGSVSTLKIQRTQQEDSAVYLCASSNSRIGAYEQYFGPGTRLTVT.

The chain has TRBV5-1 and TRBJ2-1, with 8 bases aligning to TRBD2. This CDR3 spans 14 amino acids. V shed 5 bases, J shed 5 bases, and the junction held 6 bases outside the gene matches. CDR1 SGHRS and CDR2 YFSETQ come from the germline V gene. The CDR3 sequence is CASRREALDNEQFF. CDR3 nucleotide sequence: TGCGCCAGCAGGCGGGAGGCCTTGGACAATGAGCAGTTCTTC.

This clone was seen ten or more times. The gene calls are TRBV5-5 and TRBJ1-5; 10 bases are a match to TRBD1. J was trimmed by 5 bases and V by 4 bases; bases with no gene match: 9. Germline lookup yields CDR1 SGHKS and CDR2 YYEKEE (reference sequence). There are 16 residues in the CDR3. In DNA form, the CDR3 reads TGTGCCAGCAGCCCGGGTCAGGGACAGGGGTATCAGCCCCAGCATTTT. Translation gives CASSPGQGQGYQPQHF.

This clone is a singleton in its sample. The V call is TRBV21-1, the J call TRBJ2-1; the table's D call TRBD2 went unverified against the DNA. TRBV21-1 is termed a pseudogene. This CDR3 has 18 residues. Written as DNA, the CDR3 is TGTGCCAGGACTCTCGGACTAGCGGGAGGGGTTCGAGACGATGAGCAGTTCTTC. Residues: CARTLGLAGGVRDDEQFF.